This T cell receptor (beta chain) derives from a study of PD-1 blockade in mismatch repair-deficient tumors. Repertoires were generated with immunoSEQ multiplex PCR, while TCRdb's copy carries only in-frame clones and drops some. The repertoire consists of about 49,000 clones, with 77% occurring once and the leading ten covering around 3.5%. Trimming cost V 0 bases and J 5 bases, with 16 bases left between them. Germline V lookup: CDR1 SQVTM, CDR2 ANQGSEA. This CDR3 has 15 residues. Source: PBMCs, taken before pembrolizumab treatment. The rearrangement uses TRBV29-1 and TRBJ1-2; D is unclear. This sequence originates from an adult with mismatch repair-deficient cancer. CDR3 residues: CSVEDLRVVGYGYTF. The CDR3 coding sequence is TGCAGCGTTGAAGATCTTCGGGTGGTAGGTTATGGCTACACCTTC. The whole variable domain, remainder taken from reference TRBV29-1 and TRBJ1-2, is SAVISQKPSRDICQRGTSLTIQCQVDSQVTMMFWYRQQPGQSLTLIATANQGSEATYESGFVIDKFPISRPNLTFSTLTVSNMSPEDSSIYLCSVEDLRVVGYGYTFGSGTRLTVV.